The T cell receptor (beta chain) under discussion was sequenced for a study of cytotoxic CD8 clonotypes in ibrutinib-treated CLL. Background on the study: Recorded responses included about 25 partial and 2 complete; following median 68 months, roughly 15 stayed remitted and 12 progressed.

Findings and limits, study-wide: Clonality was higher at ibrutinib response and returned toward baseline at progression. Under therapy, public clonotypes either contracted or stayed stable, and they were uncommon.

In germline, CDR1 is GTSNPN, CDR2 SVGIG (reference sequence). V trimming: 2 bases; J trimming: 2 bases; junction bases outside the gene matches: 5. This CDR3 comprises 15 residues. On this clone itself: The antigen is undetermined.

Depth targeted 1 in 200,000 to 1 in 1 million T cells, averaging about 9.2x coverage per clonotype. The table came from immunoSEQ multiplex PCR; TCRdb's copy has only in-frame clones and leaves some out. The data show approximately 130,000 clones, with less than 90% seen just once and roughly 3.5% held by the top ten. The clonotype originates from a human donor with chronic lymphocytic leukemia. The sequenced sample was PBMCs, obtained after 24 months of ibrutinib treatment. The chain couples TRBV30 to TRBJ1-3, with 8 bases matching TRBD1. The CDR3 DNA reads as TGTGCCTGGAGTATAACGACAGGGGCTGGAAACACCATATATTTT. Translating gives CAWSITTGAGNTIYF. Full variable domain (missing parts from reference TRBV30 and TRBJ1-3): SQTIHQWPATLVQPVGSPLSLECTVEGTSNPNLYWYRQAAGRGLQLLFYSVGIGQISSEVPQNLSASRPQDRQFILSSKKLLLSDSGFYLCAWSITTGAGNTIYFGEGSWLTVV.